One sample yielded the 24 T cell receptor beta chains listed below, sequenced in a study of regulatory T cells in long-lasting Graves disease. TCR beta libraries were built with iRepertoire HTBI primers and Arm-PCR of CDR3 regions. TCRdb fed the multiplex PCR reads into MiXCR, producing one record per CDR3 protein. The table includes 650,000 to 700,000 distinct CDR3 sequences, 30% detected once. The sample's time point: persistent/refractory GD, antithyroid drugs over 5 years with positive TRAb. Preparation of the TCR library used RNA extracted from PBMCs. This specimen was peripheral blood mononuclear cells (PBMCs), taken when the disease was refractory, from a patient treated with antithyroid drugs. These receptors originate from a female donor with Graves disease.

The chain has TRBV28 and TRBJ2-3; D is uncertain. V was shortened by 5 bases and J by 6 bases, with 9 bases between the two germline ends. Germline V lookup: CDR1 MDHEN, CDR2 SYDVKM. This CDR3 region has 12 residues. CDR3 coding DNA: TGTGCCAGCAGTCAGTTAGGGGATACGCAGTATTTT. It yields the protein CASSQLGDTQYF.

This clonotype was recorded a few times. The V gene is TRBV15, the J gene TRBJ1-1; D might be TRBD1 (6 bases). From germline, CDR1 is LNHNV and CDR2 YYDKDF (reference sequence). The CDR3 spans 15 residues. V shed 0 bases and J shed 5 bases, with 13 bases lying between them. In DNA form, the CDR3 reads TGTGCCACCAGCAGAGAGGCAGGGGCGGTAACTGAAGCTTTCTTT. This gives the protein CATSREAGAVTEAFF.

This clonotype has only a few counts. This chain joins TRBV6-5 and TRBJ2-7; D is unclear. The germline V gene has CDR1 MNHEY and CDR2 SVGAGI. This CDR3 has 14 amino acids. V was shortened by 0 bases and J by 7 bases, with 13 bases between the two germline ends. CDR3 sequence: CASSYSGLGYEQYF. The CDR3 region has the DNA TGTGCCAGCAGTTACTCCGGTCTGGGTTATGAGCAGTACTTC.

The chain couples TRBV3-1 to TRBJ2-7, with D hard to call. Germline values: CDR1 LGHDT, CDR2 YNNKEL (reference sequence). This CDR3 is 15 amino acids long. Between the trimmed V and J ends, which lost 0 bases and 0 bases, there was a span of 9 bases. CDR3 coding DNA: TGTGCCAGCAGCCAAGAAAGGGTCTTCTCCTACGAGCAGTACTTC. As protein: CASSQERVFSYEQYF.

The rearrangement links TRBV28 to TRBJ1-4, with TRBD1 as a possible D gene (5 bases). CDR3 length equals 14 residues. Germline-derived CDR1 and CDR2 are MDHEN and SYDVKM. V gave up 5 bases and J gave up 7 bases, with 14 bases separating them. CDR3 in amino acids: CASSPWDLGEKLFF. The CDR3 region has the DNA TGTGCCAGCAGTCCCTGGGACTTGGGTGAAAAACTGTTTTTT.

The chain has TRBV20-1 and TRBJ1-4; D not certain. The germline CDR1 and CDR2 sequences are DFQATT and SNEGSKA (reference sequence). Trimming left V 0 bases short and J 6 bases short, with 14 bases between. The CDR3 covers 15 residues. The CDR3 reads CSARDRPGTHEKLFF. For the CDR3, the DNA is TGCAGTGCTAGAGATCGCCCGGGTACTCATGAAAAACTGTTTTTT.

The chain has TRBV12-3 or TRBV12-4 and TRBJ1-5; TRBD1 matches 7 bases. With 1 base clipped from V and 0 bases from J, the junction kept 6 bases outside the gene matches. This CDR3 is built from 17 residues. CDR3 sequence reads: CASSLGQGRHSNQPQHF. Here the CDR3 DNA reads TGTGCCAGCAGTTTAGGACAGGGAAGGCATAGCAATCAGCCCCAGCATTTT.

The V and J genes are TRBV2 and TRBJ2-2, with 11 bases identical to TRBD1. CDR3 length: 15 residues. J gave up 6 bases and V 6 bases, and 6 bases lay outside the gene matches. Germline CDR1 reads SNHLY; CDR2 reads FYNNEI. DNA for the CDR3: TGTGCCAGCAGACGGACAGGGGGCCCCCCCGGGGAGCTGTTTTTT. Translated: CASRRTGGPPGELFF.

The table lists this clonotype with a few counts. The chain has TRBV20-1 and TRBJ1-1; D is possibly TRBD1 (6 bases). Germline V gene sequence: CDR1 DFQATT, CDR2 SNEGSKA (reference sequence). The germline V and J ends were trimmed by 7 bases and 0 bases, with 9 bases remaining between them. This CDR3 is built from 12 residues. The CDR3 DNA reads as TGCAGTGTTAACAGGGTGAACACTGAAGCTTTCTTT. Translating gives CSVNRVNTEAFF.

V is TRBV19 and J is TRBJ2-7, with a possible D match to TRBD1 (6 bases). Germline assignment: CDR1 LNHDA and CDR2 SQIVND (reference sequence). The CDR3 spans 13 residues. Trimming shortened V by 4 bases and J by 4 bases, and 11 bases separated the two germline ends. The CDR3 loop is CASSSQGLYEQYF. CDR3 sequence (DNA): TGTGCCAGTAGTAGTCAGGGGCTGTACGAGCAGTACTTC.

This clonotype was counted between two and nine times. This chain uses TRBV6-4 with TRBJ1-5; D may be TRBD1 (6 bases). CDR1 is MRHNA and CDR2 is SNTAGT in the germline V gene. The V gene lost 5 bases and the J gene lost 9 bases, with 20 bases spanning the gap. The CDR3 is 15 residues long. CDR3: CASSLLSWDTRPQHF. The CDR3 bases are TGTGCCAGCAGTTTACTGTCTTGGGACACCCGGCCCCAGCATTTT.

V usage is TRBV19 and J usage is TRBJ1-1; 8 nucleotides agree with TRBD1. Trimming removed 5 bases from V and 2 bases from J; junction bases left unmatched: 10. This CDR3 has 16 amino acids. Germline V CDR1 and CDR2: LNHDA, SQIVND (reference sequence). In DNA, the CDR3 is TGTGCCAGTAGTGCCGGACAGGGAATGATAAACACTGAAGCTTTCTTT. Amino acid sequence: CASSAGQGMINTEAFF.

This clonotype was picked up a small number of times. The CDR3 region has the DNA TGTGCCAGCAGTTTACAAGGCGGGTTCATAGAGGAGCAGTACTTC. Amino acid sequence: CASSLQGGFIEEQYF. The chain couples TRBV27 to TRBJ2-7, with D perhaps TRBD2 (5 bases). Germline-derived CDR1 and CDR2 are MNHEY and SMNVEV (reference sequence). The CDR3 has 15 residues. V was cut by 2 bases and J by 7 bases, with 18 bases left in between.

The table lists this clonotype with a few counts. The chain uses TRBV25-1 and TRBJ1-1; possibly TRBD1 for D (5 bases). Germline CDR1 and CDR2: MGHDK and SYGVNS. V shed 5 bases and J shed 1 base, with 11 bases lying between them. The length of the CDR3 is 14 residues. CDR3 DNA sequence: TGTGCCAGCAGTCGTGACAGAGAGAACACTGAAGCTTTCTTT. Protein product: CASSRDRENTEAFF.

The chain is built from TRBV5-6 and TRBJ1-5; TRBD1 agrees at 9 bases. Germline lookup yields CDR1 SGHDT and CDR2 YYEEEE. Germline trimming cut 2 bases from V and 7 bases from J; bases unmatched to any gene: 7. This CDR3 comprises 15 residues. CDR3 in amino acids: CASSFSGTGLQPQHF. The CDR3 nucleotides read TGTGCCAGCAGCTTTTCCGGGACAGGGCTGCAGCCCCAGCATTTT.

The V and J genes are TRBV15 and TRBJ2-3; a possible D gene is TRBD2 (6 bases). Trimming took off 2 bases at V and 0 bases at J, with 15 bases between the two ends. The CDR3 contains 17 residues. Germline V CDR1 and CDR2: LNHNV, YYDKDF (reference sequence). The CDR3 loop reads CATSRTAGTFSTDTQYF. The CDR3 region has the DNA TGTGCCACCAGCAGAACTGCGGGGACTTTTAGCACAGATACGCAGTATTTT.

In this sample, this clonotype turned up a few times. This chain joins TRBV9 and TRBJ2-7; 10 bases are a match to TRBD2. Trimming removed 2 bases from V and 4 bases from J; junction bases left unmatched: 9. Germline values: CDR1 SGDLS, CDR2 YYNGEE. This CDR3 comprises 16 residues. CDR3 amino acids: CASSVTPLSGRYEQYF. The CDR3 DNA reads TGTGCCAGCAGCGTTACCCCCCTTAGCGGGAGGTACGAGCAGTACTTC.

Comments on this clonotype: A much larger clonotype is one base distant, so this may be a read error. J is TRBJ1-1 and V is TRBV11-2; no clear D gene. Trimming cost V 1 base and J 4 bases, with 16 bases left between them. The CDR3 runs 16 residues. Germline V gene lookup returns CDR1 SGHAT and CDR2 FQNNGV. The CDR3 sequence is CASSLGAGPLSTEAFF. DNA of the CDR3: TGTGCCAGCAGCTTAGGGGCCGGGCCTCTGAGCACTGAAGCTTTCTTT.

V is TRBV5-4 and J is TRBJ1-2; 7 bases line up with TRBD1. Germline CDR1 is SGHNT and CDR2 is YYREEE (reference sequence). Unmatched junction bases numbered 5, after V lost 4 bases and J lost 8 bases. The CDR3 totals 12 residues. The CDR3 sequence: CASSPTGIGYTF. The CDR3 DNA is TGTGCCAGCAGCCCGACAGGGATCGGCTACACCTTC.

V gene TRBV29-1 combines with J gene TRBJ2-7, with unresolved D. V lost 7 bases, J lost 2 bases, and 18 bases lay in between. This CDR3 is built from 14 residues. The germline V gene has CDR1 SQVTM and CDR2 ANQGSEA. This CDR3 is CSAPNPRRPYEQYF. The CDR3 DNA sequence: TGCAGCGCCCCAAACCCCAGGCGACCCTACGAGCAGTACTTC.

The V and J genes are TRBV2 and TRBJ1-1; possible D gene TRBD1, 5 bases. The germline V and J ends were trimmed by 7 bases and 1 base, with 10 bases remaining between them. This CDR3 is built from 13 residues. Germline lookup yields CDR1 SNHLY and CDR2 FYNNEI. This chain's CDR3 is CASKGQWNTEAFF. The CDR3 region has the DNA TGTGCCAGCAAGGGGCAGTGGAACACTGAAGCTTTCTTT.

This clonotype occurred a few times. The V call is TRBV19, the J call TRBJ1-2, with 8 bases identical to TRBD1. CDR1 is LNHDA, CDR2 SQIVND, per germline (reference sequence). The CDR3 covers 16 residues. V lost 3 bases, J lost 4 bases, and 10 bases stayed unmatched. The CDR3 loop is CASSIGSSDRVYGYTF. The CDR3 nucleotides read TGTGCCAGTAGTATCGGTTCGTCGGACAGGGTCTATGGCTACACCTTC. Full variable domain (missing parts from reference TRBV19 and TRBJ1-2): DGGITQSPKYLFRKEGQNVTLSCEQNLNHDAMYWYRQDPGQGLRLIYYSQIVNDFQKGDIAEGYSVSREKKESFPLTVTSAQKNPTAFYLCASSIGSSDRVYGYTFGSGTRLTVV.

The chain is built from TRBV12-3 or TRBV12-4 and TRBJ2-3; TRBD2 agrees at 7 bases. The J segment lost 2 bases and the V segment lost 6 bases, leaving 5 bases of the junction unmatched. The CDR3 runs to 14 residues. The CDR3 nucleotides read TGTGCCAGCAGCCATGGGACTAACACAGATACGCAGTATTTT. Translating it yields CASSHGTNTDTQYF.

The genes are TRBV11-2 and TRBJ2-2; 8 bases are a match to TRBD1. CDR3 length: 15 residues. Germline trimming cut 1 base from V and 6 bases from J; bases unmatched to any gene: 4. Germline V gives CDR1 SGHAT, CDR2 FQNNGV. The CDR3 DNA reads TGTGCCAGCAGCTTAGTAGGACAGGGAGCCGGGGAGCTGTTTTTT. Translation: CASSLVGQGAGELFF.